This T cell receptor beta chain was documented in a study of shared clonotypes between healthy human individuals. This CDR3 spans 15 amino acids. V lost 6 bases and J lost 0, with 15 bases in between. Per germline, CDR1 SGDLS and CDR2 YYNGEE. Measured with immunoSEQ multiplex PCR; TCRdb has only the in-frame clones, and not every one. The sample yields more than 2 million clones, around 93% seen once. Terminally differentiated effector memory CD45RA+ cells were left out of the naive CD8 fraction, which was CD45RO-negative and positively selected for CCR7. The chain links TRBV9 to TRBJ1-1; D possibly corresponds to TRBD1 (5 bases). This clonotype was obtained from a man between 18 and 35 years old in good health. Some clones in this sample may be carry-over from other donors' samples. Sample: naive CD8+ T cells from PBMCs. This chain's CDR3 is CASNPLEGMNTEAFF. The DNA for the CDR3 is TGTGCCAGCAACCCGTTGGAGGGGATGAACACTGAAGCTTTCTTT.